One sample yielded the 30 T cell receptor beta chains listed below, sequenced in a study of shared clonotypes between healthy human individuals. Produced via immunoSEQ multiplex PCR; TCRdb's table is partial and in-frame only. The sample holds about 2 million clones, roughly 95% seen once. Sequencing was carried out using naive CD4+ T cells sorted from blood. This sample's subset: CD45RA+ positively selected. The origin of the receptors is a man between 18 and 29 years old in good health.

V gene TRBV6-5 combines with J gene TRBJ2-1; perhaps TRBD1 as D (6 bases). CDR3 size: 13 residues. The germline gives CDR1 MNHEY, CDR2 SVGAGI. With 6 bases removed from V and 9 bases from J, the gap between germline ends came to 15 bases. The CDR3 protein is CASRPRTASEQFF. The CDR3 region has the DNA TGTGCCAGCAGACCCCGGACAGCAAGTGAGCAGTTCTTC.

V is TRBV10-1 and J is TRBJ1-1; unclear D gene. The CDR3 loop spans 13 amino acids. The germline CDR1 and CDR2 sequences are WNHNN and SYGVQD (reference sequence). The V gene lost 0 bases and the J gene lost 4 bases, with 6 bases spanning the gap. CDR3 in DNA: TGCGCCAGCAGTGAGTCGATAAGCACTGAAGCTTTCTTT. Amino acids: CASSESISTEAFF.

The chain uses TRBV10-2 and TRBJ1-2; D is uncertain. Germline V gene data show CDR1 as WSHSY and CDR2 as SAAADI. The CDR3 consists of 14 residues. Trimming removed 0 bases at V and 5 bases at J, with 10 bases between. CDR3 sequence (DNA): TGCGCCAGCAGTGAGTCGGGAAGGGTTTATGGCTACACCTTC. It is translated as CASSESGRVYGYTF.

This chain connects TRBV2 to TRBJ1-2; 10 bases are a match to TRBD1. CDR1 and CDR2 from the germline V gene are SNHLY and FYNNEI. The CDR3 runs to 13 residues. Trimming took 8 bases from V and 2 from J; bases not matched to a gene: 2. The CDR3 reads CASRDRGNYGYTF. Written as DNA, the CDR3 is TGTGCCAGCCGGGACAGGGGAAACTATGGCTACACCTTC.

The rearrangement links TRBV6-5 to TRBJ2-7; D might be TRBD1 (6 bases). This CDR3 contains 14 residues. Germline V CDR1 and CDR2: MNHEY, SVGAGI. V was pared by 4 bases and J by 3 bases, with 13 bases between. This CDR3 reads CASSSGDTNYEQYF. CDR3 coding DNA: TGTGCCAGCAGTTCTGGGGACACCAACTACGAGCAGTACTTC.

V and J are TRBV5-6 and TRBJ1-6; D is undetermined. V gave up 1 base and J gave up 7 bases, with 9 bases separating them. This CDR3 comprises 14 residues. Per germline, CDR1 SGHDT and CDR2 YYEEEE. The CDR3 spells CASSLFRENSPLHF. The CDR3 coding sequence is TGTGCCAGCAGCTTGTTTAGAGAAAATTCACCCCTCCACTTT.

The chain carries TRBV10-3 and TRBJ2-3; 10 nucleotides line up with TRBD2. Germline-derived CDR1 and CDR2 are ENHRY and SYGVKD. The trim removed 6 bases at V and 4 bases at J, leaving 1 base unmatched. The CDR3 spans 13 residues. CDR3 residues: CAIRAGGPDTQYF. The CDR3 bases are TGTGCCATCAGAGCGGGGGGGCCAGATACGCAGTATTTT.

V usage is TRBV6-4 and J usage is TRBJ2-7, with D possibly being TRBD1 (5 bases). Germline CDR1 reads MRHNA; CDR2 reads SNTAGT. V lost 9 bases and J 3 bases, leaving 21 bases between the germline ends. The CDR3 extends over 15 amino acids. Here the CDR3 reads CARELTIDRFYEQYF. The CDR3 nucleotides are TGTGCCAGAGAGTTAACTATCGACAGATTCTACGAGCAGTACTTC.

J is TRBJ1-4 and V is TRBV5-4; D remains ambiguous. Trimming pared 1 base from V and 4 bases from J, leaving 11 bases between. The CDR3 runs 15 residues. Germline CDR1 SGHNT, CDR2 YYREEE (reference sequence). This CDR3 reads CASSLMGPSNEKLFF. CDR3 bases: TGTGCCAGCAGCTTGATGGGTCCCAGTAATGAAAAACTGTTTTTT.

The chain uses TRBV7-9 and TRBJ1-5; unclear D gene. The CDR3 contains 14 residues. The germline CDR1 and CDR2 sequences are SEHNR and FQNEAQ (reference sequence). V gave up 7 bases and J gave up 0 bases, with 10 bases separating them. CDR3 sequence (DNA): TGTGCCAGCACCCCCGCTAATAGCAATCAGCCCCAGCATTTT. This sequence encodes CASTPANSNQPQHF.

The genes are TRBV12-1 and TRBJ1-5. TRBV12-1 is designated a pseudogene. This CDR3 spans 15 amino acids. For the CDR3, the DNA is TGTGCCAGCAGCCAAGATTTGAGTAGCAATCAGCCCCAGCATTTT. Encoded protein: CASSQDLSSNQPQHF.

Comment on this clone: The sample carries other DNA sequences with the same CDR3. V gene TRBV19 combines with J gene TRBJ1-5; no reliable D call. The V gene lost 5 bases and the J gene lost 3 bases, with 8 bases spanning the gap. The CDR3 consists of 13 residues. Germline values: CDR1 LNHDA, CDR2 SQIVND (reference sequence). CDR3 in DNA: TGTGCCAGTAGTCCCAGAAACAATCAGCCCCAGCATTTT. This encodes CASSPRNNQPQHF. The full variable domain, with the rest looked up from reference TRBV19 and TRBJ1-5, is DGGITQSPKYLFRKEGQNVTLSCEQNLNHDAMYWYRQDPGQGLRLIYYSQIVNDFQKGDIAEGYSVSREKKESFPLTVTSAQKNPTAFYLCASSPRNNQPQHFGDGTRLSIL.

This clone occurred once. The CDR3 bases are TGCGCCAGCAGCTTGTCGCAGGGGGCCGGGGAGCAGTACTTC. Translation: CASSLSQGAGEQYF. The V call is TRBV5-1, the J call TRBJ2-7, with TRBD1 identical over 8 bases. J was trimmed by 7 bases and V by 1 base; bases with no gene match: 7. This CDR3 is 14 amino acids long. Germline V lookup: CDR1 SGHRS, CDR2 YFSETQ.

With regard to this clone: A much larger clone differs from this one at a single base, so this may be a read error. The CDR3 reads CASSYGSDTQYF. The CDR3 DNA is TGTGCCAGCAGTTACGGGTCAGATACGCAGTATTTT. V gene TRBV6-6 combines with J gene TRBJ2-3; D gene uncertain. Germline CDR1 is MNHNY and CDR2 is SVGAGI (reference sequence). Deletions cut 2 bases from V and 4 bases from J, with 4 bases between. This CDR3 contains 12 residues.

The V and J genes are TRBV6-6 and TRBJ2-1; TRBD2 might be the D (5 bases). This CDR3 spans 13 amino acids. With 0 bases removed from V and 9 bases from J, the gap between germline ends came to 9 bases. CDR1 and CDR2 (germline): MNHNY, SVGAGI (reference sequence). CDR3 amino acids: CASSYSIRGEQFF. DNA for the CDR3: TGTGCCAGCAGTTACTCGATACGGGGTGAGCAGTTCTTC.

For this clone: The same CDR3 is also encoded by other DNA sequences in this sample. The chain recombines TRBV6-5 with TRBJ2-3; D gene unclear. V was clipped by 2 bases and J by 1 base, with 4 bases between them. The CDR3 loop spans 13 amino acids. Germline lookup yields CDR1 MNHEY and CDR2 SVGAGI. The CDR3 nucleotides read TGTGCCAGCAGTTACCCGGGCACAGATACGCAGTATTTT. Translating gives CASSYPGTDTQYF.

The chain joins TRBV5-1 to TRBJ2-7; 12 positions agree with TRBD2. In germline, CDR1 is SGHRS, CDR2 YFSETQ. Trimming cost V 4 bases and J 3 bases; bases outside gene matches: 11. The CDR3 spans 17 residues. CDR3 sequence reads: CASSPTLTSGGFYEQYF. The CDR3, as DNA: TGCGCCAGCAGCCCAACACTCACTAGCGGGGGGTTCTACGAGCAGTACTTC.

The chain has TRBV6-6 and TRBJ2-3, with 7 bases lining up with TRBD1. Germline values: CDR1 MNHNY, CDR2 SVGAGI (reference sequence). After removal of 3 bases from V and 3 bases from J, the junction contained 9 bases not matched to a gene. The CDR3 runs 16 residues. CDR3 residues: CASSYLGQMATDTQYF. The CDR3 bases are TGTGCCAGCAGTTATTTGGGACAGATGGCAACAGATACGCAGTATTTT.

The chain uses TRBV9 and TRBJ2-1; the D gene is possibly TRBD2 (5 bases). V dropped 0 bases and J dropped 6 bases, with 10 bases sitting between them. Germline V CDR1 and CDR2: SGDLS, YYNGEE. There are 14 residues in the CDR3. The CDR3 DNA sequence: TGTGCCAGCAGCGTAGCTTGGACTGGCAATGAGCAGTTCTTC. It yields the protein CASSVAWTGNEQFF.

The V and J genes are TRBV2 and TRBJ2-7; 9 bases align to TRBD1. Germline trimming cut 6 bases from V and 5 bases from J; bases unmatched to any gene: 5. Germline lookup yields CDR1 SNHLY and CDR2 FYNNEI. The CDR3 loop spans 13 amino acids. CDR3 coding DNA: TGTGCCAGCAGGGCACAGGGGGCTCACGAGCAGTACTTC. It codes for CASRAQGAHEQYF.

The CDR3, as DNA: TGCGCCAGCAGCTTTACTATGGTATTAAGCCAAGAGACCCAGTACTTC. It specifies CASSFTMVLSQETQYF. The chain uses TRBV5-1 and TRBJ2-5; D gene uncertain. Germline V lookup: CDR1 SGHRS, CDR2 YFSETQ. CDR3 length: 16 amino acids. V gave up 2 bases and J gave up 1 base, with 15 bases separating them.

V usage is TRBV11-2 and J usage is TRBJ2-3, with D perhaps matching TRBD1 (5 bases). Germline-derived CDR1 and CDR2 are SGHAT and FQNNGV. Deletions cut 6 bases from V and 9 bases from J, with 13 bases between. The CDR3 is 12 residues long. CDR3 sequence reads: CASRLTSGTQYF. As DNA, the CDR3 is TGTGCCAGCAGGCTGACATCAGGGACGCAGTATTTT.

This clone was recorded only once. The genes are TRBV12-5 and TRBJ2-2, with 7 bases that match TRBD1. Per germline, CDR1 LGHNT and CDR2 FRNRAP. J lost 0 bases, V lost 2 bases, and 9 bases had no gene match. The CDR3 is 18 residues long. Here the CDR3 DNA reads TGTGCTAGTGGTTTGTCCTACGGGACAGACGCGAACACCGGGGAGCTGTTTTTT. Protein: CASGLSYGTDANTGELFF.

This clone was found a few times. The V and J genes are TRBV27 and TRBJ1-6; no reliable D call. The CDR3 length is 16 residues. V was cut by 9 bases and J by 4 bases, with 19 bases left in between. Germline CDR1 is MNHEY and CDR2 is SMNVEV (reference sequence). CDR3: CASTPRHPVYNSPLHF. In nucleotides, the CDR3 is TGTGCCAGTACTCCGAGACACCCCGTATATAATTCACCCCTCCACTTT.

The chain couples TRBV9 to TRBJ2-3, with 8 bases matching TRBD1. Unmatched junction bases numbered 6, after V lost 3 bases and J lost 9 bases. The CDR3 has 13 amino acids. The germline CDR1 and CDR2 sequences are SGDLS and YYNGEE. Written as DNA, the CDR3 is TGTGCCAGCAGCGCGACAGGGGTGGTGACGCAGTATTTT. This codes for CASSATGVVTQYF.

This chain joins TRBV5-6 and TRBJ2-7; 11 positions agree with TRBD2. Germline values: CDR1 SGHDT, CDR2 YYEEEE. V lost 7 bases to trimming and J lost 2 bases; unmatched junction nucleotides: 5. The CDR3 extends over 14 amino acids. Written as DNA, the CDR3 is TGTGCCAGCCGAGGGACTAGCGGAGCCTACGAGCAGTACTTC. Translated, it gives CASRGTSGAYEQYF.

This clone has a single count. The chain is built from TRBV15 and TRBJ2-1, with TRBD2 as a possible D gene (5 bases). This CDR3 comprises 15 residues. The V and J ends lost 1 base and 10 bases respectively, with 17 bases between them. CDR1 is LNHNV and CDR2 is YYDKDF in the germline V gene (reference sequence). CDR3 DNA sequence: TGTGCCACCAGCAGAGCCCCACTAGGGCTGGGAGAGCAGTTCTTC. It encodes CATSRAPLGLGEQFF.

This chain links TRBV6-6 with TRBJ1-2; 7 nucleotides align to TRBD1. CDR3 size: 14 residues. The germline CDR1 and CDR2 sequences are MNHNY and SVGAGI (reference sequence). With 4 bases clipped from V and 2 bases from J, the junction kept 4 bases outside the gene matches. The CDR3 region is CASSSGQRNYGYTF. In DNA form, the CDR3 reads TGTGCCAGCAGTTCGGGACAGAGGAACTATGGCTACACCTTC.

CDR3 amino acids: CASNAQTGTEAFF. The CDR3 region has the DNA TGTGCCAGCAACGCGCAAACGGGGACTGAAGCTTTCTTT. The rearrangement links TRBV6-5 to TRBJ1-1; D remains unclear. The CDR3 spans 13 residues. The germline V gene has CDR1 MNHEY and CDR2 SVGAGI. V was shortened by 7 bases and J by 5 bases, with 14 bases between the two germline ends.

V gene TRBV5-1 combines with J gene TRBJ2-5; 7 nucleotides agree with TRBD1. This CDR3 region has 13 residues. The V and J ends lost 2 bases and 7 bases, in that order; junction bases with no gene match: 5. The V gene's germline CDR1 is SGHRS and CDR2 YFSETQ. The CDR3: CASSLRGPGTQYF. The CDR3 DNA reads TGCGCCAGCAGCTTAAGGGGGCCGGGGACCCAGTACTTC.